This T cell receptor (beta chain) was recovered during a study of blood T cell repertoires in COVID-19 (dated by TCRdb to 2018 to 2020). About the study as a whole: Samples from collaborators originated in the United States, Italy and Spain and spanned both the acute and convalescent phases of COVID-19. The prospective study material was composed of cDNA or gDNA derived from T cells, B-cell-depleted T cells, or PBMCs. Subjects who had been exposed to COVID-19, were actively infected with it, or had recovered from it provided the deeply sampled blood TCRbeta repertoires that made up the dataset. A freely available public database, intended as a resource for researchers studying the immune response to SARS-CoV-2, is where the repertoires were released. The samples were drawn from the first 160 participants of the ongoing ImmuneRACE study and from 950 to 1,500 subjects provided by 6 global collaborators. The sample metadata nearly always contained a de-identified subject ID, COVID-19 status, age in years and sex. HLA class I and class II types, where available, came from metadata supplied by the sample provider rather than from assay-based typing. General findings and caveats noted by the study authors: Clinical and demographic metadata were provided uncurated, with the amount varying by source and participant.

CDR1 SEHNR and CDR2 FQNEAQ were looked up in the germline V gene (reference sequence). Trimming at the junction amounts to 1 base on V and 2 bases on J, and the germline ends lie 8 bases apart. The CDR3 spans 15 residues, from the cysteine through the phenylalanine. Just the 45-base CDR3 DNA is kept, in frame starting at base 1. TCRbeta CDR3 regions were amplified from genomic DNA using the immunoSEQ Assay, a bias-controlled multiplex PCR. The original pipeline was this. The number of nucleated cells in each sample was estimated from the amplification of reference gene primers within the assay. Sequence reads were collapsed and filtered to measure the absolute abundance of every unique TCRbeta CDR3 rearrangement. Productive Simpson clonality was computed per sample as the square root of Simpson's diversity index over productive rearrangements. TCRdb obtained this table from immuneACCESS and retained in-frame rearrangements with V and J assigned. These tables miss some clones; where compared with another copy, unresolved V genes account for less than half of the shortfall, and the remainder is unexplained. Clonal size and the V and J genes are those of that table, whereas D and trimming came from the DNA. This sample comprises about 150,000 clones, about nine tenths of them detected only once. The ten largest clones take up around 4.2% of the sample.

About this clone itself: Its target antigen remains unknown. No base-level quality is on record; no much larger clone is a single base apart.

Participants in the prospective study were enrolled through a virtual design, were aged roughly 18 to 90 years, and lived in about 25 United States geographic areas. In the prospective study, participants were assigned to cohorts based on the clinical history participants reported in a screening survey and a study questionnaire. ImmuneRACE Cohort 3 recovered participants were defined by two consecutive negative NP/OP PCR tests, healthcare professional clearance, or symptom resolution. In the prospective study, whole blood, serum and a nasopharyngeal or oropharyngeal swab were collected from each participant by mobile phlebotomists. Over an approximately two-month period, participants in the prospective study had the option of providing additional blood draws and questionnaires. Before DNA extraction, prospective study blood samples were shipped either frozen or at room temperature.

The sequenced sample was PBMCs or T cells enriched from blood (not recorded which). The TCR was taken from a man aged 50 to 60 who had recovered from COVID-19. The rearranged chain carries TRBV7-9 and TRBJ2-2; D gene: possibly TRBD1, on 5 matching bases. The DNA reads TGTGCCAGCAGCTTAGGACAGCAAAACACCGGGGAGCTGTTTTTT. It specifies CASSLGQQNTGELFF.